Here is one T cell receptor (beta chain) with its context. This clonotype was seen ten or more times. Its antigen is not yet known. The input lacks base qualities; no much larger clone sits a single base away. The data were obtained in a study of blood T cells in healthy people across ages (dated by TCRdb to about 2015). Study-wide context: In model experiments, roughly one uniquely barcoded TCR beta cDNA molecule per two T cells was captured by template switching. To avoid experimental bias, donors of different ages were spread randomly across the sequencing lanes. The donors were divided into four age groups: young (average about 16 years), middle-aged (about 40), aged (approximately 62) and long-lived (about 90). The study measured age-related changes in TCR beta repertoire diversity using deep sequencing normalized with unique cDNA molecular identifiers. For two donors (one aged 18 to 29 and one aged 80 or older), the study analyzed two additional independent replicas of 1 million unique cDNA reads from the same blood draw.

Libraries were built with 5' RACE. Sequenced on an Illumina HiSeq 2500. A second PCR of about 6 to 11 cycles was run with a J-beta primer mix and a sample-barcoded 5' primer. A unique molecular identifier was introduced onto each TCR beta cDNA molecule by a template-switch 5' adaptor carrying 12 random nucleotides. Each sample yielded at least 2.5 million CDR3-containing paired-end reads. All of the RNA was converted into first-strand cDNA using the Mint cDNA synthesis kit, with a TRBC-specific oligonucleotide serving as the primer. Following uracil-DNA glycosylase treatment, all cDNA underwent a first 18-cycle PCR with the universal primers M1SS and BC2_uni_R. From the authors' description of their analysis: Each sample was normalized by randomly selecting 1 million high-quality reads, each carrying a distinct molecular identifier. Reads with shared molecular identifiers were discarded instead of being binned into consensus sequences. MiTCR, with a Q25 quality threshold and the strictest error-elimination algorithm, was used for CDR3 identification, clonotype clustering and error correction. A nonparametric unseen species model with Euler transformation was used to estimate a lower bound on total TCR beta diversity. TCRdb reprocessing: public reads trimmed at Q25 with fastp, clones called with MiXCR, in-frame beta chains kept. Each CDR3 protein appears once, grouped with its most common genes and DNA. TCRdb, not the authors, supplied the V and J calls. Present in this sample are fewer than 800,000 distinct CDR3 sequences, about half of which were seen just once. The ten largest clones represent around a third of the sample.

What the study reported, not specific to this receptor: Compared with the aged group, more naive CD4+ T cells, fewer expanded clones and increased TCR diversity were shown by the long-lived group, suggesting age selection. There was a strong correlation between observed TCR beta diversity and the percentage of naive T cells measured by flow cytometry. The CMV infection status of donors was not known, potentially confounding age-related changes in expanded clonotypes. Observed TCR beta diversity per million T cells fell roughly linearly with age, and a significant reduction was already apparent by age roughly 40. Estimates of total diversity based on one million sequenced T cells were regarded as lower bounds and as underestimates. Since profiling was done on bulk unsorted PBMCs, naive and antigen-experienced compartments could not be conclusively compared.

The 35 to 40 donors, aged about 6 to 95 years, were systemically healthy Caucasian individuals from Russia. Approximately 9 milliliters of peripheral blood were collected from each donor into EDTA-treated Vacutainer tubes. Ficoll-Paque density-gradient centrifugation was used to isolate PBMCs, with at least 6.5 million per sample. Total RNA, at least 6 micrograms per sample, was extracted from PBMCs with Trizol reagent. For every donor, flow cytometry on a PBMC aliquot measured the percentage of naive CD45RAhigh/CD27high T cells. Specimen: blood. The origin of this receptor is an older woman in good health.

CDR3 loop: CATSDYTSGHNEQFF. The DNA is as follows: TGTGCCACCAGTGATTATACTAGCGGACACAATGAGCAGTTCTTC. The V and J genes are TRBV24-1 and TRBJ2-1; TRBD2 agrees with 8 junctional bases. The CDR3 covers 15 residues, taking in both the cysteine and the phenylalanine. Of all the DNA, just the CDR3 is kept, 45 bases in frame from base 1. V and J are trimmed by 2 bases and 5 bases, and the gene matches miss 4 bases of the junction. Looking up the germline V gene yields CDR1 KGHDR and CDR2 SFDVKD.